A selection of T cell receptor beta chains follows, all from one sample in a study of blood T cells in healthy people across ages. One entry per CDR3 protein results from TCRdb running MiXCR on the 5' RACE reads. The repertoire holds 600,000 to 850,000 distinct CDR3 sequences, about 25% seen once, with 9.4% in the top ten. This sample was also put to use in a study of T cells of mothers and their children.

Source material: blood. The receptor set was obtained from a boy aged 5-17 years in good health. CDR3s include the opening cysteine and the closing phenylalanine or tryptophan. D genes are given only for firm matches. The size field is filled for only some rows; it gives once, few, many or a size class.

V	D	J	size	CDR3	DNA
TRBV6-2/TRBV6-3	TRBD2	TRBJ2-2	many	CASSWLAGLTGELFF	TGTGCCAGCAGTTGGCTAGCGGGCCTTACCGGGGAGCTGTTTTTT
TRBV7-2	NA	TRBJ2-5	NA	CASSEGGFQETQYF	TGTGCCAGCAGCGAAGGGGGTTTCCAAGAGACCCAGTACTTC
TRBV19	NA	TRBJ2-5	NA	CASSIPRSGETQYF	TGTGCCAGTAGTATCCCCAGATCTGGGGAGACCCAGTACTTC
TRBV29-1	TRBD1	TRBJ2-3	NA	CSARGPVDTQYF	TGCAGCGCCAGGGGGCCGGTAGATACGCAGTATTTT
TRBV9	TRBD1	TRBJ2-7	many	CASSPGQGNEQYF	TGTGCCAGCAGTCCGGGACAGGGTAACGAGCAGTACTTC
TRBV5-1	NA	TRBJ1-5	NA	CASSLTADGNQPQHF	TGCGCCAGCAGCCTGACAGCGGATGGAAATCAGCCCCAGCATTTT
TRBV14	NA	TRBJ2-2	few	CASSQEKDGELFF	TGTGCCAGCAGCCAGGAAAAGGACGGGGAGCTGTTTTTT
TRBV12-3/TRBV12-4	TRBD1	TRBJ1-2	NA	CASSLAQGGVSGYTF	TGTGCCAGCAGTTTAGCGCAGGGGGGGGTGAGTGGCTACACCTTC
TRBV12-3/TRBV12-4	NA	TRBJ1-4	NA	CASSSQELPCVF	TGTGCCAGCAGTTCTCAAGAACTCCCGTGTGTTTTT
TRBV20-1	NA	TRBJ2-7	NA	CSARDWGDIGYTYEQYF	TGCAGTGCTAGAGATTGGGGGGACATTGGCTATACCTACGAGCAGTACTTC
TRBV27	NA	TRBJ2-7	NA	CASSPYTGVFYEQYF	TGTGCCAGCAGTCCATACACGGGGGTTTTTTACGAGCAGTACTTC
TRBV28	TRBD1	TRBJ1-2	few	CASSIDRGNYGYTF	TGTGCCAGCAGTATCGACAGGGGGAACTATGGCTACACCTTC
TRBV27	NA	TRBJ2-3	few	CATNGGRTDTQYF	TGTGCCACGAATGGGGGCCGCACAGATACGCAGTATTTT
TRBV2	NA	TRBJ2-5	NA	CASSDYETQYF	TGTGCCAGCAGTGATTATGAGACCCAGTACTTC
TRBV20-1	NA	TRBJ1-4	NA	CSALPDTNEKLFF	TGCAGTGCCCTACCGGACACTAATGAAAAACTGTTTTTT
TRBV28	NA	TRBJ1-5	NA	CARSLYVWVAPRASNQPQHF	TGTGCCCGCAGTTTATATGTATGGGTGGCTCCCCGGGCCAGCAATCAGCCTCAGCATTTT
TRBV6-1	NA	TRBJ1-4	NA	CASSEGRGLGNEKLFF	TGTGCCAGCAGTGAAGGAAGGGGTCTGGGTAATGAAAAACTGTTTTTT
TRBV29-1	TRBD1	TRBJ2-4	few	CSVGTGRDIQYF	TGCAGCGTCGGGACAGGGAGGGACATTCAGTACTTC
TRBV3-1	NA	TRBJ2-1	few	CASSPAGLGEQFF	TGTGCCAGCAGCCCCGCGGGGCTGGGTGAGCAGTTCTTC
TRBV6-1	NA	TRBJ2-5	few	CASAPMRGLETQYF	TGTGCCAGCGCTCCTATGCGGGGTTTGGAGACCCAGTACTTC
TRBV9	NA	TRBJ2-7	few	CASSVEPGAYEQYF	TGTGCCAGCAGCGTAGAGCCGGGGGCCTACGAGCAGTACTTC
TRBV4-1	TRBD2	TRBJ2-7	NA	CASSGIGTSGTYEQYF	TGCGCCAGCAGCGGAATCGGGACTAGCGGGACTTACGAGCAGTACTTC
TRBV7-9	TRBD1	TRBJ2-7	many	CASSPWDSSYEQYF	TGTGCCAGCAGCCCATGGGACAGCTCCTACGAGCAGTACTTC
TRBV12-3/TRBV12-4	TRBD2	TRBJ2-7	few	CASSRAGLAIGEQYF	TGTGCCAGCAGTCGTGCGGGACTAGCGATCGGGGAGCAGTACTTC
TRBV29-1	NA	TRBJ1-3	NA	CSVERQSGNTIYF	TGCAGCGTTGAACGCCAGTCTGGAAACACCATATATTTT
TRBV5-1	TRBD1	TRBJ2-1	few	CASSLGQGRHNEQFF	TGCGCCAGCAGCTTGGGACAGGGAAGGCACAATGAGCAGTTCTTC
TRBV4-3	NA	TRBJ1-4	NA	CASSHSRTVEKLFF	TGCGCCAGCAGCCATTCAAGGACAGTTGAAAAACTGTTTTTT
TRBV12-3/TRBV12-4	NA	TRBJ2-7	NA	CASSQGATTYEQYF	TGTGCCAGCAGTCAGGGTGCAACAACCTACGAGCAGTACTTC
TRBV12-3/TRBV12-4	TRBD1	TRBJ2-7	NA	CASSLTGTGGDEQYF	TGTGCCAGCAGTTTGACTGGGACAGGTGGGGACGAGCAGTACTTC
TRBV6-5	NA	TRBJ1-1	few	CASSYGGREPFF	TGTGCCAGCAGTTACGGGGGCAGGGAACCTTTCTTT
TRBV29-1	NA	TRBJ2-7	NA	CSAFPIGRSYEQCF	TGCAGCGCCTTCCCGATCGGACGAAGCTACGAGCAGTGCTTC
TRBV7-2	NA	TRBJ2-7	NA	CASSLNAGSYEQYF	TGTGCCAGCAGCTTAAATGCAGGATCCTACGAGCAGTACTTC
TRBV6-5	NA	TRBJ1-6	NA	CASSSSAGGADSPLHF	NA
TRBV3-1	NA	TRBJ1-2	NA	CASSQDFEGSGYGYTF	TGTGCCAGCAGCCAAGACTTCGAGGGATCGGGCTATGGCTACACCTTC
TRBV28	NA	TRBJ2-7	NA	CASSLSILSSEQYF	TGTGCCAGCAGTTTATCCATTCTTAGCAGCGAGCAGTACTTC
TRBV7-8	NA	TRBJ1-4	NA	CASSLRTQGAQEKLFF	TGTGCCAGCAGCTTACGAACACAGGGCGCTCAAGAAAAACTGTTTTTT
TRBV12-3/TRBV12-4	NA	TRBJ1-2	NA	CASSLRQRNYGYTF	TGTGCCAGCAGTTTGCGACAGCGGAACTATGGCTACACCTTC
TRBV29-1	TRBD1	TRBJ1-1	few	CSVEGTGEMNTEAFF	TGCAGCGTCGAAGGGACAGGGGAAATGAACACTGAAGCTTTCTTT
TRBV29-1	NA	TRBJ2-2	NA	CSVHPDTPNTGELFF	TGCAGCGTTCACCCCGACACGCCGAACACCGGGGAGCTGTTTTTT
TRBV13	TRBD1	TRBJ2-5	NA	CASSRTAGGLETQYF	TGTGCCAGCAGCCGTACAGCAGGGGGATTGGAGACCCAGTACTTC
TRBV24-1	NA	TRBJ1-3	NA	CATSDSLSKGLLSGNTIYF	TGTGCCACCAGTGATTCTCTCTCGAAGGGCCTTCTCTCTGGAAACACCATATATTTT
TRBV5-1	NA	TRBJ1-4	NA	CASSQQTGLNEKLFF	TGCGCCAGCAGCCAACAGACAGGCCTTAATGAAAAACTGTTTTTT
TRBV10-3	TRBD1	TRBJ1-4	few	CAISRPGQGNEKLFF	TGTGCCATCAGTAGACCGGGACAGGGTAATGAAAAACTGTTTTTT
TRBV12-3/TRBV12-4	NA	TRBJ1-5	NA	CASRSLISNQPQHF	TGTGCCAGCAGGTCACTGATTTCCAATCAGCCCCAGCATTTT
TRBV7-2	TRBD2	TRBJ2-3	few	CASSLGGLAQDTQYF	TGTGCCAGCAGCTTAGGAGGACTAGCTCAAGATACGCAGTATTTT
TRBV29-1	TRBD1	TRBJ1-6	few	CSARTGLYSPLHF	TGCAGCGCTCGGACAGGGCTCTATTCACCCCTCCACTTT
TRBV7-9	NA	TRBJ2-5	NA	CASSPNRGKETQYF	TGTGCCAGCAGCCCCAATCGGGGGAAAGAGACCCAGTACTTC